These 8 T cell receptor beta chains came from one sample sequenced in a study of early T cells in non-severe SARS-CoV-2 infection. Each CDR3 protein gets one entry after TCRdb re-called the 5' RACE reads with MiXCR. In the table there are tens of thousands of distinct CDR3 sequences, 6.5% to 8.5% of which are singletons. The material sequenced was whole blood. These receptors all stem from an adult who was a healthcare worker with PCR-confirmed SARS-CoV-2 infection or an uninfected control (not recorded which).

Many counts were recorded for this clonotype. The rearrangement joins TRBV27 to TRBJ2-1; 10 bases are a match to TRBD2. V dropped 6 bases and J dropped 4; count of bases not matched to a gene: 3. Germline V lookup: CDR1 MNHEY, CDR2 SMNVEV (reference sequence). The CDR3 consists of 14 residues. This CDR3 is CASRRTSGYNEQFF. CDR3 nucleotide sequence: TGTGCCAGCAGAAGGACTAGCGGATACAATGAGCAGTTCTTC.

CDR3 sequence (DNA): TGTGCCAGCAGCAACCGGGACAGGGGTAAGAACACTGAAGCTTTCTTT. Translating gives CASSNRDRGKNTEAFF. V gene TRBV3-1 combines with J gene TRBJ1-1; 10 bases match TRBD1. J was trimmed by 1 base and V by 5 bases; bases with no gene match: 7. The germline V gene encodes CDR1 LGHDT and CDR2 YNNKEL (reference sequence). This CDR3 region has 16 residues.

This clonotype was observed a few times. The genes are TRBV28 and TRBJ2-7; the D is unclear. V was trimmed by 3 bases and J by 12 bases, leaving 21 bases between them. This CDR3 has 14 amino acids. The V gene's germline CDR1 is MDHEN and CDR2 SYDVKM. The CDR3 bases are TGTGCCAGCAGTTTGGACCATGAAGATAAGTATAGGTACTTC. The encoded protein is CASSLDHEDKYRYF. Supplemented by reference TRBV28 and TRBJ2-7, the full variable domain reads DVKVTQSSRYLVKRTGEKVFLECVQDMDHENMFWYRQDPGLGLRLIYFSYDVKMKEKGDIPEGYSVSREKKERFSLILESASTNQTSMYLCASSLDHEDKYRYFGPGTRLTVT.

This clonotype was seen a few times. The chain joins TRBV4-1 to TRBJ1-5, with D uncertain. There are 14 residues in the CDR3. Trimming took off 4 bases at V and 2 bases at J, with 9 bases between the two ends. Per germline, CDR1 MGHRA and CDR2 YSYEKL. The CDR3 DNA reads TGCGCCAGCAGCCTAAATGGGGGCAATCAGCCCCAGCATTTT. This translates into CASSLNGGNQPQHF.

This clonotype was detected ten times or more. The chain joins TRBV19 to TRBJ1-5; D may be TRBD1 (6 bases). There are 15 residues in the CDR3. Germline CDR1 LNHDA, CDR2 SQIVND (reference sequence). CDR3 region: CASAQTGTVYQPQHF. CDR3 bases: TGTGCTTCCGCTCAAACAGGGACGGTTTATCAGCCCCAGCATTTT.

This clonotype was counted only a few times. The genes are TRBV6-6 and TRBJ2-3; TRBD2 matches 10 bases. The CDR3 is made up of 15 amino acids. Looked up from germline, CDR1 is MNHNY and CDR2 is SVGAGI (reference sequence). Germline trimming cut 4 bases from V and 6 bases from J; bases unmatched to any gene: 7. The CDR3 region is CASSFLAGAGDTQYF. CDR3 nucleotide sequence: TGTGCCAGCAGTTTCCTAGCGGGGGCTGGCGATACGCAGTATTTT.

J is TRBJ2-1 and V is TRBV20-1; TRBD2 matches at 10 bases. Germline lookup yields CDR1 DFQATT and CDR2 SNEGSKA (reference sequence). V shed 1 base and J 3 bases; nucleotides not matched to a gene: 9. The CDR3 covers 17 residues. The CDR3 region is CSARVSSGSVNYNEQFF. For the CDR3, the DNA is TGCAGTGCTAGAGTCTCTAGCGGGAGCGTAAACTACAATGAGCAGTTCTTC.

This clonotype was observed a few times. This chain connects TRBV5-4 to TRBJ2-3, with no clear D. The CDR3 totals 16 residues. Trimming took 3 bases from V and 2 from J, leaving 16 bases between them. Germline CDR1 reads SGHNT; CDR2 reads YYREEE (reference sequence). CDR3 bases: TGTGCCAGCAGCTCGATAGGAGTAGTCCTCACAGATACGCAGTATTTT. Encoded protein: CASSSIGVVLTDTQYF.